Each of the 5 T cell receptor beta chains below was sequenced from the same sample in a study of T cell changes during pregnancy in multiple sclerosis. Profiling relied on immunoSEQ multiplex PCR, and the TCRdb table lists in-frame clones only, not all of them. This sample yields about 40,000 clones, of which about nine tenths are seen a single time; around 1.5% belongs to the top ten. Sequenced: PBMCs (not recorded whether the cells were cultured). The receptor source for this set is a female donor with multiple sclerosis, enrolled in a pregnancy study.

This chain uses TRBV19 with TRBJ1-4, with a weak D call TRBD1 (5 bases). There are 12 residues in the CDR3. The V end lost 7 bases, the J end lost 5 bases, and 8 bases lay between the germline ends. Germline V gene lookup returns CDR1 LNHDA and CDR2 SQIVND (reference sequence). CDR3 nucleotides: TGTGCCAGTAACGGGGGAAATGAAAAACTGTTTTTT. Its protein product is CASNGGNEKLFF.

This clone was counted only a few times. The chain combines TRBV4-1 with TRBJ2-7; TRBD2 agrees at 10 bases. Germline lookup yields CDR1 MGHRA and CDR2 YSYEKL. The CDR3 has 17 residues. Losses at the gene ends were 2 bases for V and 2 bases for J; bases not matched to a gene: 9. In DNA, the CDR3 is TGCGCCAGCAGCCAACCAATTAGCGGGAGGTCCCCCTACGAGCAGTACTTC. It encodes CASSQPISGRSPYEQYF.

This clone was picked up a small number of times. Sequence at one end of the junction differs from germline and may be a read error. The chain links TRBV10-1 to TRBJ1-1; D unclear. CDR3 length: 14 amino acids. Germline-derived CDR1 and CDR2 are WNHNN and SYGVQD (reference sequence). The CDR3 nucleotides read TGCGCCAGCAGTGACGGATACCCGAACGCTGAAGCTTTCTTT. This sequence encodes CASSDGYPNAEAFF.

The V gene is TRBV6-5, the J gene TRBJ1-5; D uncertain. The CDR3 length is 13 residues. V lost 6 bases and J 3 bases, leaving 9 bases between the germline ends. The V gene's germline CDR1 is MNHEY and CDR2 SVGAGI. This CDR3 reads CASRGRINQPQHF. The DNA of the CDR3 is TGTGCCAGCAGAGGACGGATCAATCAGCCCCAGCATTTT.

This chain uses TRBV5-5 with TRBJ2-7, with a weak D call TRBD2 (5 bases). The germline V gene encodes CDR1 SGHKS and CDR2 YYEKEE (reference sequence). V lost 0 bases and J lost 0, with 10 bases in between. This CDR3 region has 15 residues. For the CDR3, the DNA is TGTGCCAGCAGCTTGGAGCGGTTTAGCTCCTACGAGCAGTACTTC. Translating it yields CASSLERFSSYEQYF.